A selection of T cell receptor beta chains follows, all from one sample in a study of blood T cells in healthy people across ages. TCRdb reprocessed the 5' RACE reads with MiXCR, giving one entry per CDR3 protein. Of around 520,000 distinct CDR3 sequences in the sample, roughly a quarter were seen once. These same records also appear under a second study, on T cells of mothers and their children.

The sequenced sample was blood. Receptor source: a boy aged 2 to 9 in good health. Each CDR3 is given with its conserved first and last residue. Size tells how often a clone was seen (once, few, many) or the class of an expanded clone, and some rows leave it out.

j_call v_call clone_size cdr3_aa
TRBJ2-1 TRBV24-1 NA CATSDPGLDNEQFF
TRBJ1-2 TRBV7-9 NA CASSSGLRGYTF
TRBJ1-4 TRBV9 once CASSETGLAEKLFF
TRBJ1-1 TRBV10-3 few CATRGATEAFF
TRBJ2-5 TRBV14 NA CASSQWDREQETQYF
TRBJ2-5 TRBV12-5 few CASGLVFGPQYF
TRBJ2-7 TRBV6-2/TRBV6-3 few CASSYDQGRDEQYF
TRBJ2-7 TRBV5-1 few CASSIPWGGKNEQYF
TRBJ2-4 TRBV20-1 few CSARGHQDRSKNIQYF
TRBJ1-4 TRBV25-1 NA CASTPWGGNEKLFF
TRBJ2-7 TRBV10-3 few CAISRASGSYEQYF
TRBJ2-7 TRBV7-9 NA CASSQGPGLPSDEQYF
TRBJ1-1 TRBV7-9 few CASSFVTGENTEAFF
TRBJ2-7 TRBV7-8 few CASSPGHPYEQYF
TRBJ1-1 TRBV6-5 few CASSYTGMNTEAFF
TRBJ1-2 TRBV6-5 NA CASSFRTGRWEYGYTF
TRBJ2-5 TRBV7-9 few CASSLSAGPLKETQYF
TRBJ2-3 TRBV25-1 NA CASSDGTSPYSNTQYF
TRBJ2-7 TRBV18 NA CASSQSGRDYYEQYF
TRBJ1-4 TRBV9 few CASSSRASSGEKLFF
TRBJ2-2 TRBV25-1 few CASSESQRELTGELFF
TRBJ1-2 TRBV20-1 NA CSASEQGYYGYTF
TRBJ2-1 TRBV20-1 many CSARDLGTSGGVYNEQFF
NA TRBV29-1 NA CSVLQGPEQFF
TRBJ1-2 TRBV20-1 once CSAIEAALGAHYGYTF
TRBJ2-1 TRBV4-2 NA CASSPRQGGGYNEQFF
TRBJ2-1 TRBV11-3 NA CASSTTSGSSYNEQFF
TRBJ2-3 TRBV20-1 NA CSARPVRSVGGGVATDTQYF
NA TRBV6-5 few CASSLRRGVYEQYF
TRBJ2-5 TRBV4-2 NA CASSPQHRTLRRGQETQYF
NA TRBV7-9 NA CASSLPRASGAYEQYF
TRBJ2-5 TRBV7-9 NA CASSFAGSPSADF
TRBJ2-5 TRBV28 few CASTGGNQETQYF
TRBJ2-3 TRBV4-1 few CASSQSPDELTRYF
TRBJ2-7 TRBV9 NA CASSVKWGEGEQYF
TRBJ1-1 TRBV14 NA CASSKRSGVTEAFF
TRBJ2-7 TRBV6-1 few CASSEVSGQGPYEQYF
TRBJ1-2 TRBV7-8 few CASSLRGRPLGYTF
TRBJ2-1 TRBV11-2 few CASSFRDRGLDEQFF
TRBJ2-5 TRBV2 few CASSDGLAEFF
TRBJ1-2 TRBV7-2 many CASSLEMASNYGYTF
TRBJ2-4 TRBV7-9 NA CASSLGGGPQYF
TRBJ1-2 TRBV12-3/TRBV12-4 once CASSLALIDRGDGYTF
NA TRBV7-2 NA CASSFSLAGLPETQYF
TRBJ2-4 TRBV7-2 NA CASCRTGGAKNIQYF
TRBJ2-5 TRBV6-6 few CASSWPQQETQYF
TRBJ2-3 TRBV3-1 NA CASSQGGAEGADTQYF
TRBJ1-2 TRBV9 NA CASSVGDRGTGGYTF
NA TRBV4-3 NA CASSHSSRRGGSYEQYF
TRBJ2-7 TRBV7-2 NA CATGGGSYEQYF
TRBJ1-5 TRBV5-6 few CASSLWTRRDQPQHF
TRBJ1-6 TRBV20-1 few CSASRDRGSDSPLHF
TRBJ2-3 TRBV29-1 NA CSVVSLFPDTQYF
NA TRBV7-6 NA CASSLGDRDEQYF
TRBJ2-1 TRBV6-5 NA CASSPGAEYNEQFF
TRBJ2-7 TRBV3-1 few CASSPYRGAGEQYF
TRBJ2-3 TRBV10-2 NA CAIAGQTTDTQYF
TRBJ1-1 TRBV12-3/TRBV12-4 NA CASRLRGRGRGTEAFF
TRBJ2-5 TRBV5-1 NA CASSPGTGAGETQYF